This TCR beta chain was sequenced in a study of blood T cell repertoires in COVID-19. Source study methods: Amplified reference gene primers provided the basis for estimating nucleated cell counts. Generated by immunoSEQ multiplex PCR, the TCRdb table keeps only in-frame clones and is missing some. The V and J calls and clone size were taken over from that table, and D and trimming were inferred from the DNA. Of roughly 370,000 clones in the sample, around nine tenths were seen once. This clone was observed a handful of times. Trimming cost V 6 bases and J 3 bases, with 6 bases left between them. Germline V gene lookup returns CDR1 KGHSH and CDR2 LQKENI. The CDR3 spans 12 residues. Allocation to cohorts depended on clinical history reported by the participants.

The receptor was derived from a woman aged 50 to 60 who had recovered from COVID-19. The sequencing sample was made of PBMCs or T cells enriched from blood (not recorded which). This sequence joins TRBV18 and TRBJ1-3; D not resolved. The CDR3 protein is CASSSDGNTIYF. In nucleotides, the CDR3 is TGTGCCAGCTCGTCAGATGGAAACACCATATATTTT.